Below are 5 T cell receptor beta chains sequenced from a single sample in a study of blood T cell repertoires in COVID-19. Profiling relied on immunoSEQ multiplex PCR, and the TCRdb table lists in-frame clones only, not all of them. The repertoire consists of 150,000 to 200,000 clones, with 78% occurring once and the leading ten covering roughly 13%. Sequenced input: peripheral blood. All receptors come from a woman of 80 years or more with acute or convalescent COVID-19.

This chain uses TRBV5-1 with TRBJ2-7; 8 positions match TRBD2. The CDR3 is 15 amino acids. The germline V gene encodes CDR1 SGHRS and CDR2 YFSETQ. V dropped 4 bases and J dropped 2; count of bases not matched to a gene: 8. The CDR3 DNA is TGCGCCAGCAGCCCCGGACTAGCACCTGCCTACGAGCAGTACTTC. This encodes CASSPGLAPAYEQYF.

This chain uses TRBV7-9 with TRBJ1-1; D is uncertain. Germline CDR1 is SEHNR and CDR2 is FQNEAQ (reference sequence). V lost 5 bases and J 1 base, leaving 11 bases between the germline ends. CDR3 size: 14 residues. The CDR3 DNA sequence: TGTGCCAGCAGCCGAGCCCCCCCGAACACTGAAGCTTTCTTT. The encoded protein is CASSRAPPNTEAFF. The full variable domain, in which reference TRBV7-9 and TRBJ1-1 provide the parts outside the CDR3, is DTGVSQNPRHKITKRGQNVTFRCDPISEHNRLYWYRQTLGQGPEFLTYFQNEAQLEKSRLLSDRFSAERPKGSFSTLEIQRTEQGDSAMYLCASSRAPPNTEAFFGQGTRLTVV.

The chain has TRBV11-2 and TRBJ2-1; TRBD2 matches 9 bases. V was pared by 3 bases and J by 8 bases, with 8 bases of the junction left unmatched. The CDR3 runs to 15 residues. Germline lookup yields CDR1 SGHAT and CDR2 FQNNGV. In nucleotides, the CDR3 is TGTGCCAGCAGCTTCCTAGCGGGAAGCAGGGATGAGCAGTTCTTC. Translated, it gives CASSFLAGSRDEQFF.

V gene TRBV2 combines with J gene TRBJ1-2; TRBD1 matches 7 bases. This CDR3 spans 19 amino acids. The germline CDR1 and CDR2 sequences are SNHLY and FYNNEI. The V gene end was trimmed by 2 bases and the J gene end by 5 bases; junction bases not matched to a gene: 20. CDR3 bases: TGTGCCAGCAGTGAAAATGACGGGGATACAGGGGTCGGATGGTATGGCTACACCTTC. This gives the protein CASSENDGDTGVGWYGYTF.

This chain's CDR3 is CASSEGVLAGVTGELFF. CDR3 bases: TGTGCCAGCAGTGAAGGTGTACTAGCGGGGGTCACCGGGGAGCTGTTTTTT. The rearrangement joins TRBV6-1 to TRBJ2-2, with 11 positions matching TRBD2. The CDR3 extends over 17 amino acids. CDR1 and CDR2 from the germline V gene are MNHNS and SASEGT. The V segment lost 1 base and the J segment 4 bases; nucleotides outside the gene matches: 5.